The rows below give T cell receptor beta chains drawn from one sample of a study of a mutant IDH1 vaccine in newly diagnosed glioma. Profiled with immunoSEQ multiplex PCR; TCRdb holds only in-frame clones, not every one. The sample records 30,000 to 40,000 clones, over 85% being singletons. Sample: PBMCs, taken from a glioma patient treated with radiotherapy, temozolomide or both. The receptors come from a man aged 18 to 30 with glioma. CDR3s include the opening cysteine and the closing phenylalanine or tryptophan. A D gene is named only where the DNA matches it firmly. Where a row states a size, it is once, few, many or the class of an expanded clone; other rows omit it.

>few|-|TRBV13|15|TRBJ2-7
TGTGCCAGCAGCTCGTGGGGATTTTCTACCTACGAGCAGTACTTC
CASSSWGFSTYEQYF
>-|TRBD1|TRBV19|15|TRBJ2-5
TGTGCCAGTAGTATAGACTCAGGGGGCCGGGAGACCCAGTACTTC
CASSIDSGGRETQYF
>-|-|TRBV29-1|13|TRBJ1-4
TGCAGCGCCTACAGCGCAACTAATGAAAAACTGTTTTTT
CSAYSATNEKLFF
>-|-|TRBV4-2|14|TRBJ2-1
TGTGCCAGCAGCCAATTGAAGGTTAGCGATGAGCAGTTCTTC
CASSQLKVSDEQFF
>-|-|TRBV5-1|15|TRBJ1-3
TGCGCCAGCAGCTTGACTACAGGGAGTGGAAACACCATATATTTT
CASSLTTGSGNTIYF
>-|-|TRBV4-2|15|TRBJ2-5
TGTGCCAGCAGCCAAGCCGTAACCGGGGCGGCGACCCAGTACTTC
CASSQAVTGAATQYF
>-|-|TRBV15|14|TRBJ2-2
TGTGCCACCAGCAGAGACAGGGGAACCGGGGAGCTGTTTTTT
CATSRDRGTGELFF
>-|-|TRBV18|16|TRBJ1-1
TGTGCCAGCTCACCGCCCGGAGGACGGGTGAACACTGAAGCTTTCTTT
CASSPPGGRVNTEAFF
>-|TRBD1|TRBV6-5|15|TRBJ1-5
TGTGCCAGCAGACCGGACAGGGGATCGGGTCAGCCCCAGCATTTT
CASRPDRGSGQPQHF
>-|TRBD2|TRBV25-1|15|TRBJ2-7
TGTGCCAGCACCCGTGGACTAGCGGGCTCCTACGAGCAGTACTTC
CASTRGLAGSYEQYF
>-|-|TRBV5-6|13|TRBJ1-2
TGTGCCAGCAGCCAGGAGGGTATCTATGGCTACACCTTC
CASSQEGIYGYTF
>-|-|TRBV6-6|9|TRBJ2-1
TGTGCCAGCAAAGGGGAGCAGTTCTTC
CASKGEQFF
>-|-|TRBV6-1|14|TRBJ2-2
TGTGCCAGCAGTGAGCCCTCTTTGACCGGGGAGCTGTTTTTT
CASSEPSLTGELFF
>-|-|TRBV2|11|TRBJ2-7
TGTGCCAGCGGAAGAGTATACGAGCAGTACTTC
CASGRVYEQYF
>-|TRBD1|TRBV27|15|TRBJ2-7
TGTGCCAGCAGTTTAAGAGGACAGGGGCTCTACGAGCAGTACTTC
CASSLRGQGLYEQYF
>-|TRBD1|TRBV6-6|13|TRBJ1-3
TGTGCCAGCAGAACCGCAGGGGGGAACACCATATATTTT
CASRTAGGNTIYF
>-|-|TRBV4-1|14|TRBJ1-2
TGCGCCAGCAGCCAAGATTTGAGGGAGGGGGGCTACACCTTC
CASSQDLREGGYTF
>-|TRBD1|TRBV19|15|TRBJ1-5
TGTGCCAGTAGTCGGACAGGTGGGGGCAATCAGCCCCAGCATTTT
CASSRTGGGNQPQHF
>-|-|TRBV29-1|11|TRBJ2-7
TGCAGCGTTGTAGCTGGGGCCGAGCAGTACTTC
CSVVAGAEQYF
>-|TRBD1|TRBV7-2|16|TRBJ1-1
TGTGCCAGCAGTCCGAACTTAGGACAGGTGAGGTCCGAAGCTTTCTTT
CASSPNLGQVRSEAFF
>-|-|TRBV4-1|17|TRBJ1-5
TGCGCCAGCAGCCAAGGGATAGGAGGGGGGTTAGGTCAGCCCCAGCATTTT
CASSQGIGGGLGQPQHF
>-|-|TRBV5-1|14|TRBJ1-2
TGCGCCAGCAGCCAGGGCCAGGGGTACTATGGCTACACCTTC
CASSQGQGYYGYTF
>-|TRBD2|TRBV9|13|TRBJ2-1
TGTGCCAGCAGCGGGGGGGGTTTGAATGAGCAGTTCTTC
CASSGGGLNEQFF
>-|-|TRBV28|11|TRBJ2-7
TGTGCCAGCAGCACGCCCTACGAGCAGTACTTC
CASSTPYEQYF
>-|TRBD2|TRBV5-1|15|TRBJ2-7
TGCGCCAGCAGCTTTCTAGCGGGAGGGGGGCTCGAGCAGTACTTC
CASSFLAGGGLEQYF
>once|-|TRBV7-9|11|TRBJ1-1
TGTGCCAGCAAAAGGAACACTGAAGCTTTCTTT
CASKRNTEAFF
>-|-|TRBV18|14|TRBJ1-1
TGTGCCAGCTCACCAAAGACAGGTAGCACTGAAGCTTTCTTT
CASSPKTGSTEAFF
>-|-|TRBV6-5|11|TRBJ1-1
TGTGCCACTTCATCAAGGTGGGAAGCTTTCTTT
CATSSRWEAFF
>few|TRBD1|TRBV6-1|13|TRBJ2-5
TGTGCCAGTCGGGACAGGGATGGGGAGACCCAGTACTTC
CASRDRDGETQYF
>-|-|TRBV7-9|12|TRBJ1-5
TGTGCCAGCAGCTCAGGGGATCAGCCCCAGCATTTT
CASSSGDQPQHF
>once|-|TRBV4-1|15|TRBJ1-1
TGCGCCAGCAGCCAGAGCAGGGGAGTGTACACTGAAGCTTTCTTT
CASSQSRGVYTEAFF
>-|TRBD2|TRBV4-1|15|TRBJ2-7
TGCGCCAGCAGCCATGCAACTAGCGGGGATTACGAGCAGTACTTC
CASSHATSGDYEQYF
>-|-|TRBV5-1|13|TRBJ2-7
TGCGCCAGCAGCTTGGGGCAGGTCTACGAGCAGTACTTC
CASSLGQVYEQYF
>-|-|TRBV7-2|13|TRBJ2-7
TGTGCCAGCAGCCCCTCTAGAAGCGACGAGCAGTACTTC
CASSPSRSDEQYF
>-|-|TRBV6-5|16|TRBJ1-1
TGTGCCAGCAGTTACTCGCGAGCTCTTTTGAACACTGAAGCTTTCTTT
CASSYSRALLNTEAFF
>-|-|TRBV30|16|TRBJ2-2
TGTGCCTGTTCCGGGACCATGATTGCGCACACCGGGGAGCTGTTTTTT
CACSGTMIAHTGELFF
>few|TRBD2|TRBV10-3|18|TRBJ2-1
TGTGCCATCAGTGAGATTGAACTAGCGGGAGGGCCTAGCGATGAGCAGTTCTTC
CAISEIELAGGPSDEQFF
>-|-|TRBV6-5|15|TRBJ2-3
TGTGCCAGCAGTTACGGACCCCTTCAAGGAGATACGCAGTATTTT
CASSYGPLQGDTQYF
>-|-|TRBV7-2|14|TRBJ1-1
TGTGCCAGCAGCCATGCGACAGGGAACACTGAAGCTTTCTTT
CASSHATGNTEAFF
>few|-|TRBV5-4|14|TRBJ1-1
TGTGCCAGCAGCCCAGAGGGGGGGTACACTGAAGCTTTCTTT
CASSPEGGYTEAFF
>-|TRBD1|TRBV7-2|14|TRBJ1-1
TGTGCCAGCAGATGGGACAGGCTGAACACTGAAGCTTTCTTT
CASRWDRLNTEAFF